This entry concerns a single T cell receptor beta chain. V was trimmed by 6 bases and J by 7 bases, leaving 10 bases between them. This CDR3 spans 12 amino acids. Germline values: CDR1 MNHEY, CDR2 SMNVEV (reference sequence). This sample is part of a study of cytomegalovirus exposure and HLA in healthy donors. Vbeta (60) and Jbeta (13) primers were used in the PCR. Repertoires were generated with immunoSEQ multiplex PCR, while TCRdb's copy carries only in-frame clones and drops some. The sample holds 130,000 or so clones, about four fifths seen once. The sequencing sample was made of PBMCs. This receptor was obtained from a man younger than 40 in good health and CMV-seronegative. This chain joins TRBV27 and TRBJ1-5; D remains unclear. DNA of the CDR3: TGTGCCAGCAGACTCCCGGGGCAGCCCCAGCATTTT. This sequence encodes CASRLPGQPQHF.